This entry describes one T cell receptor (beta chain). These data originate in a study of blood T cell repertoires in COVID-19. Assay: immunoSEQ multiplex PCR; the TCRdb copy retains only in-frame clones and omits some. This table holds over 150,000 clones, around four fifths found once. V was clipped by 2 bases and J by 6 bases; unmatched bases: 12. Germline V CDR1 and CDR2: KGHSH, LQKENI. The CDR3 runs 17 residues. The receptor comes from a woman aged 80 or older with COVID-19, enrolled during active disease. Material: peripheral blood. J is TRBJ1-4 and V is TRBV18, with 7 nucleotides matching TRBD1. CDR3 residues: CASSPTPTGELDEKLFF. The CDR3 nucleotides read TGTGCCAGCTCACCAACTCCTACAGGGGAACTAGATGAAAAACTGTTTTTT.